These 22 T cell receptor beta chains were all obtained from the same sample, sequenced in a study of glioma-infiltrating T cells. The iRepertoire nested amplicon-rescue multiplex PCR amplified TCR alpha and beta CDR3s from RNA. Using its own MiXCR run on the multiplex PCR reads, TCRdb lists one record per CDR3 protein. The table lists approximately 4,900 distinct CDR3 sequences, approximately 31% of them singletons. The sequenced sample consisted of glioma tissue, nonneoplastic brain tissue, or PBMCs (not recorded which). These receptors came from a human donor with low-grade glioma or glioblastoma, undergoing nonglioma brain surgery, or in good health (not recorded which).

The rearrangement joins TRBV14 to TRBJ2-1; D call uncertain. The CDR3 extends over 11 amino acids. The V end was cut by 8 bases, the J end by 12 bases, with 14 bases between. The germline V gene has CDR1 SGHDN and CDR2 FVKESK. The CDR3 coding sequence is TGTGCCAGCTCTAATTGGTGTGGGCAGTTCTTC. It yields the protein CASSNWCGQFF.

This clonotype ranks as medium-sized. This chain joins TRBV7-3 and TRBJ2-3, with D possibly TRBD2 on 5 matching bases. There are 14 residues in the CDR3. V shed 5 bases and J shed 1 base, with 10 bases lying between them. The germline V gene encodes CDR1 SGHTA and CDR2 FQGTGA. In DNA, the CDR3 is TGTGCCAGCAGCGATCTAGCAGGCACAGATACGCAGTATTTT. It yields the protein CASSDLAGTDTQYF.

By sample fraction, this clonotype is medium-sized (0.01 to 0.1%). The chain carries TRBV7-2 and TRBJ2-3; D unresolved. V was shortened by 5 bases and J by 0 bases, with 12 bases between the two germline ends. Germline V gene data show CDR1 as SGHTA and CDR2 as FQGNSA. The CDR3 runs 15 residues. CDR3 amino acids: CASSQDLASTDTQYF. The DNA for the CDR3 is TGTGCCAGCAGCCAAGACTTGGCTAGCACAGATACGCAGTATTTT.

This clonotype is medium-sized. The chain is built from TRBV5-1 and TRBJ2-5; unclear D gene. Trimming stripped 2 bases from V and 0 bases from J, with 8 bases between. The CDR3 consists of 14 residues. Germline V gene lookup returns CDR1 SGHRS and CDR2 YFSETQ. Here the CDR3 DNA reads TGCGCCAGCAGCTTCGGACCGGACCAAGAGACCCAGTACTTC. This gives the protein CASSFGPDQETQYF.

This clonotype is categorized as medium-sized. The chain employs TRBV28 and TRBJ2-1; 8 bases align to TRBD2. CDR3 length: 15 residues. Trimming at V came to 4 bases and at J to 6 bases, leaving 8 bases not matched to a gene. The germline V gene has CDR1 MDHEN and CDR2 SYDVKM. The CDR3 here is CASSSNSGMVNEQFF. The DNA of the CDR3 is TGTGCCAGCAGTTCCAATAGCGGGATGGTCAATGAGCAGTTCTTC. The full variable domain, its missing parts supplied by reference TRBV28 and TRBJ2-1, is DVKVTQSSRYLVKRTGEKVFLECVQDMDHENMFWYRQDPGLGLRLIYFSYDVKMKEKGDIPEGYSVSREKKERFSLILESASTNQTSMYLCASSSNSGMVNEQFFGPGTRLTVL.

The V and J genes are TRBV5-1 and TRBJ2-7, with D maybe TRBD2 (5 bases). In germline, CDR1 is SGHRS, CDR2 YFSETQ. The CDR3 extends over 13 amino acids. Trimming left V 0 bases short and J 5 bases short, with 9 bases between. The CDR3 sequence: CASSLGGSNEQYV. CDR3 DNA: TGCGCCAGCAGCTTGGGAGGGTCAAACGAGCAGTACGTC.

This clonotype was seen many times. CDR3 DNA sequence: TGTGCCAGTAGTGGACACGGCAGCACAGATACGCAGTATTTT. This sequence encodes CASSGHGSTDTQYF. This chain joins TRBV19 and TRBJ2-3; D may be TRBD1 (5 bases). V was trimmed by 5 bases and J by 0 bases, leaving 9 bases between them. Germline loops: CDR1 LNHDA, CDR2 SQIVND (reference sequence). The CDR3 loop spans 14 amino acids.

This clonotype was found many times. V is TRBV4-1 and J is TRBJ2-3, with 13 positions matching TRBD2. CDR1 MGHRA and CDR2 YSYEKL come from the germline V gene. J was trimmed by 3 bases and V by 2 bases; bases with no gene match: 8. This CDR3 is built from 18 residues. CDR3 sequence reads: CASSQTSGGASRTDTQYF. CDR3 nucleotide sequence: TGCGCCAGCAGCCAAACTAGCGGGGGGGCCTCTAGAACAGATACGCAGTATTTT.

Points on this clonotype: Since a much larger clone is just one base distant, this may be a read error. The chain's CDR3 is CASSLGAVNSGANVLTF. As DNA, the CDR3 is TGTGCCAGCAGCTTAGGGGCAGTCAACTCTGGGGCCAACGTCCTGACTTTC. The rearrangement uses TRBV11-2 and TRBJ2-6; D unclear. Germline CDR1 and CDR2: SGHAT and FQNNGV. The CDR3 is made up of 17 amino acids. Trimming shortened V by 1 base and J by 0 bases, and 10 bases separated the two germline ends.

By share of the sample, this clonotype is medium-sized. The rearrangement joins TRBV28 to TRBJ1-1, with D uncertain. Germline V CDR1 and CDR2: MDHEN, SYDVKM. With 1 base removed from V and 4 bases from J, the gap between germline ends came to 7 bases. This CDR3 is 13 amino acids long. In DNA form, the CDR3 reads TGTGCCAGCAGTTTATATATAGGCACTGAAGCTTTCTTT. Protein product: CASSLYIGTEAFF.

This clonotype is termed medium-sized. This chain joins TRBV7-3 and TRBJ2-1; 8 nucleotides agree with TRBD2. The CDR3 contains 18 residues. The trim removed 0 bases at V and 8 bases at J, leaving 15 bases unmatched. Per the germline V gene, CDR1 is SGHTA and CDR2 is FQGTGA. CDR3 DNA: TGTGCCAGCAGCTTAACGGGACCCGTGGCGGGGGGTTGGGATGAGCAGTTCTTC. Its translation is CASSLTGPVAGGWDEQFF.

This chain links TRBV20-1 with TRBJ2-5; 7 bases are shared with TRBD1. This CDR3 is built from 14 residues. Per germline, CDR1 DFQATT and CDR2 SNEGSKA (reference sequence). J was trimmed by 8 bases and V by 4 bases; bases with no gene match: 13. The CDR3 region is CSATSDRSGGTQYF. CDR3 DNA: TGCAGTGCTACCTCCGACAGGTCAGGGGGTACCCAGTACTTC.

In the case of this clonotype: A read error may account for a junction end that differs from germline. The chain has TRBV18 and TRBJ1-5; D is uncertain. Germline assignment: CDR1 KGHSH and CDR2 LQKENI. The CDR3 spans 17 residues. The CDR3: CASSPPPTGKSNKPQHF. CDR3 coding DNA: TGTGCCAGCTCACCACCGCCTACGGGGAAAAGCAATAAGCCCCAGCATTTT.

This clonotype was seen at least ten times. The chain combines TRBV5-1 with TRBJ2-7; D not resolved. Germline assignment: CDR1 SGHRS and CDR2 YFSETQ. This CDR3 region has 14 residues. V was clipped by 2 bases and J by 2 bases, with 11 bases between them. The CDR3 is CASSFDTVTYEQYF. The CDR3, as DNA: TGCGCCAGCAGCTTCGACACGGTCACCTACGAGCAGTACTTC.

Many counts were recorded for this clonotype. V gene TRBV12-3 or TRBV12-4 combines with J gene TRBJ1-6; D gene unclear. The CDR3 contains 13 residues. Trimming cost V 1 base and J 7 bases, with 5 bases left between them. This CDR3 is CASSLGGNSPLHF. CDR3 nucleotides: TGTGCCAGCAGTTTAGGCGGCAATTCACCCCTCCACTTT.

This sequence joins TRBV10-3 and TRBJ2-1; D ambiguous. Germline V gene sequence: CDR1 ENHRY, CDR2 SYGVKD. The length of the CDR3 is 15 residues. Trimming removed 6 bases from V and 5 bases from J, with 17 bases in between. The CDR3 here is CAISGVSQRDNEQFF. CDR3 sequence (DNA): TGTGCCATCAGCGGTGTTTCCCAGAGAGACAATGAGCAGTTCTTC.

As for this clonotype: A much larger clone differs by one base, so this may be a read error. Since no conserved phenylalanine or tryptophan closes the CDR3, a read error is the likely cause. This sequence joins TRBV19 and TRBJ1-2; D is unclear. The CDR3 has 13 residues. V lost 7 bases and J lost 3, with 12 bases in between. The germline V gene encodes CDR1 LNHDA and CDR2 SQIVND (reference sequence). The DNA of the CDR3 is TGTGCCAGTATTGATTCGGAATACTATGGCTACACCCTC. It translates to CASIDSEYYGYTL.

By frequency in the sample, this clonotype is medium-sized. The rearrangement links TRBV5-4 to TRBJ2-1, with D possibly TRBD2 on 6 matching bases. Trimming shortened V by 2 bases and J by 8 bases, and 14 bases separated the two germline ends. Germline V lookup: CDR1 SGHNT, CDR2 YYREEE (reference sequence). The CDR3 spans 14 residues. CDR3: CASSLIGWGDEQFF. The CDR3 nucleotides are TGTGCCAGCAGCTTAATTGGGTGGGGGGATGAGCAGTTCTTC.

This clonotype was seen at least ten times. V gene TRBV10-2 combines with J gene TRBJ2-3; 12 nucleotides agree with TRBD2. CDR1 and CDR2 (germline): WSHSY, SAAADI. V lost 3 bases to trimming and J lost 2 bases; unmatched junction nucleotides: 3. The CDR3 runs 16 residues. The CDR3 reads CASSELAGGLTDTQYF. The CDR3 nucleotides read TGCGCCAGCAGTGAACTAGCGGGGGGCCTCACAGATACGCAGTATTTT.

As to this clonotype: The germline gene is not matched at one end of the junction; a read error may be the cause. The rearrangement links TRBV2 to TRBJ2-3; the D call may be TRBD1 or TRBD2 (6 bases each). CDR3 length: 13 residues. Germline CDR1 and CDR2: SNHLY and FYNNEI. CDR3 bases: TGTGCCAGTCGGGGGCCTAGTGCAGAAACGCTGTATTTT. Protein product: CASRGPSAETLYF.

The sample holds many counts of this clonotype. The chain couples TRBV7-9 to TRBJ2-1, with 8 bases that match TRBD2. The length of the CDR3 is 17 residues. V lost 1 base, J lost 1 base, and 6 bases stayed unmatched. From germline, CDR1 is SEHNR and CDR2 FQNEAQ (reference sequence). CDR3 nucleotides: TGTGCCAGCAGCTTAGGAGCGGGGGTAAGGTCCTACAATGAGCAGTTCTTC. This sequence encodes CASSLGAGVRSYNEQFF.

This clonotype appeared many times. The V call is TRBV11-2, the J call TRBJ2-2; D is undetermined. The CDR3 is 13 residues long. Germline-derived CDR1 and CDR2 are SGHAT and FQNNGV. Trimming cost V 5 bases and J 5 bases, with 9 bases left between them. The CDR3 nucleotides read TGTGCCAGCAGCCTAACCCTGACCGGGGAGCTGTTTTTT. As protein: CASSLTLTGELFF.